Described below is a single T cell receptor beta chain sequence and its context. Its specificity is not known. The sample comes from a study of cytomegalovirus exposure and HLA in healthy donors. V lost 3 bases to trimming and J lost 1 base; unmatched junction nucleotides: 5. CDR3 length: 14 residues. Germline V gene sequence: CDR1 GTSNPN, CDR2 SVGIG (reference sequence). General study points: The study put 150 or so TCR beta chains on its list as cytomegalovirus-associated.

Sequencing used immunoSEQ multiplex PCR; TCRdb keeps in-frame clones, though not all of them. The sample has 110,000 to 150,000 clones, about 89% seen once. The rearrangement joins TRBV30 to TRBJ2-7, with 8 nucleotides matching TRBD1. Sample: PBMCs. The TCR was taken from a man younger than 30 in good health and CMV-seronegative. CDR3 nucleotides: TGTGCCTGGAGCAGGGGGCTCGGATCCTACGAGCAGTACTTC. It specifies CAWSRGLGSYEQYF.